What follows describes a single TCR beta chain. The antigen is not known. Unique molecular identifiers were used to barcode this TCRbeta library. TCRdb redid the calling of the PCR reads with MiXCR, one entry per CDR3 protein. This table has about 980,000 distinct CDR3 sequences, around 30% appearing once. The data were taken from a study of T-cell reconstitution after alpha-beta-depleted transplantation in children. Study-wide points: Surviving thymic progenitors and recipient T cells were the source of high TCRbeta diversity at day 60 in some patients. Most T-cell counts and diversity one year after the transplant came from T cells that were newly produced. Several hundred expanded graft clones reportedly gave rise to the alpha-beta T cells present about two months after transplant.

The ends were cut back, 6 bases at V and 7 bases at J, with 7 bases in the middle. Germline values: CDR1 LNHDA, CDR2 SQIVND (reference sequence). The CDR3 sequence is 12 residues long. This TCR was recovered from a boy younger than two who had a stem cell transplant for SCID, so the T cells may come from the graft donor. The sample in question was PBMCs, mostly from graft donor cells, obtained 360 days after TCRalphabeta/CD19-depleted stem cell transplant. The V and J genes are TRBV19 and TRBJ1-6; D remains ambiguous. Written as DNA, the CDR3 is TGTGCCAGTAGGGGGTGGAATTCACCCCTCCACTTT. Translation: CASRGWNSPLHF.